A single sample is the source of the 32 T cell receptor beta chains below, sequenced in a study of cytomegalovirus exposure and HLA in healthy donors (dated by TCRdb to the late 2010s). The receptor library was made with the immunoSEQ multiplex PCR assay. For the multiplex PCR, a mixture combining 60 forward primers for TCR Vbeta segments and 13 reverse primers for TCR Jbeta segments was used. As stored in TCRdb, this immuneACCESS dataset retains in-frame rearrangements with V and J assigned. A fraction of the clones does not appear; measured against another copy, unresolved V genes explain less than half of the discrepancy, and the remainder lacks a known reason. The sample table lists some 200,000 clones, 80% of them with a count of one. The ten largest clones add up to roughly 0.65% of the sample. What was sequenced was PBMCs. These receptors originate from a boy aged 10-17 years in good health and CMV-seronegative.

The CDR3 here is CASRQQSGYGYTF. In DNA form, the CDR3 reads TGTGCCAGCAGACAGCAGTCTGGCTATGGCTACACCTTC. This sequence joins TRBV2 and TRBJ1-2, with unresolved D. Trimming removed 6 bases from V and 4 bases from J, with 12 bases in between. CDR1 SNHLY and CDR2 FYNNEI come from the germline V gene. The CDR3 extends over 13 amino acids.

The rearrangement joins TRBV5-1 to TRBJ1-1, with TRBD1 identical over 8 bases. The CDR3 spans 16 residues. Germline V gene sequence: CDR1 SGHRS, CDR2 YFSETQ. Trimming removed 4 bases from V and 4 bases from J; junction bases left unmatched: 12. In nucleotides, the CDR3 is TGCGCCAGCAGCGCCCGAGACAGGGGTAGGGTCACTGAAGCTTTCTTT. It encodes CASSARDRGRVTEAFF.

The chain couples TRBV29-1 to TRBJ1-1, with D unclear. Per the germline V gene, CDR1 is SQVTM and CDR2 is ANQGSEA. The CDR3 runs to 15 residues. Trimming pared 1 base from V and 2 bases from J, leaving 14 bases between. DNA of the CDR3: TGCAGCGTTGAAGGGCGGCTTACCCCTAACACTGAAGCTTTCTTT. It translates to CSVEGRLTPNTEAFF.

The gene calls are TRBV5-1 and TRBJ1-1; maybe TRBD1 (5 bases). Germline CDR1 is SGHRS and CDR2 is YFSETQ. The CDR3 spans 16 residues. V lost 4 bases, J lost 3 bases, and 19 bases lay in between. CDR3: CASSRGGGEVDTEAFF. In DNA form, the CDR3 reads TGCGCCAGCAGCCGGGGCGGCGGGGAAGTCGACACTGAAGCTTTCTTT.

The rearrangement links TRBV7-9 to TRBJ1-1, with D maybe TRBD1 (5 bases). With 2 bases removed from V and 3 bases from J, the gap between germline ends came to 13 bases. The CDR3 is made up of 15 amino acids. From germline, CDR1 is SEHNR and CDR2 FQNEAQ (reference sequence). This CDR3 is CASSLTDGGDTEAFF. Here the CDR3 DNA reads TGTGCCAGCAGCTTAACGGACGGAGGGGACACTGAAGCTTTCTTT.

The chain is built from TRBV25-1 and TRBJ1-1; TRBD1 agrees at 9 bases. CDR3 length: 14 residues. CDR1 is MGHDK, CDR2 SYGVNS, per germline. The V gene end was trimmed by 6 bases and the J gene end by 1 base; junction bases not matched to a gene: 3. Here the CDR3 DNA reads TGTGCCAGCAGGCCGGGACAGGGGAACACTGAAGCTTTCTTT. Amino acids: CASRPGQGNTEAFF.

The genes are TRBV19 and TRBJ2-1; 10 bases agree with TRBD1. Germline CDR1 is LNHDA and CDR2 is SQIVND (reference sequence). The junction had 11 bases not matched to a gene; V was cut back by 6 bases and J by 6 bases. This CDR3 spans 16 amino acids. CDR3 loop: CASSAIPGQGFNEQFF. The CDR3, as DNA: TGTGCCAGTAGCGCAATTCCGGGACAGGGGTTCAATGAGCAGTTCTTC.

The chain has TRBV19 and TRBJ1-3; 7 bases are shared with TRBD1. The CDR3 totals 16 residues. With V trimmed by 5 bases and J by 4 bases, 11 bases remained unmatched. The germline gives CDR1 LNHDA, CDR2 SQIVND (reference sequence). The CDR3 coding sequence is TGTGCCAGTAGTGCCGACAGGGCCACTGTCGGAAACACCATATATTTT. This encodes CASSADRATVGNTIYF.

CDR3 coding DNA: TGTGCCACCAGCTCCCGGGACAGGGGCGTCTATGGCTACACCTTC. This sequence encodes CATSSRDRGVYGYTF. The chain employs TRBV15 and TRBJ1-2; 10 bases are shared with TRBD1. Germline V gives CDR1 LNHNV, CDR2 YYDKDF (reference sequence). Germline trimming cut 5 bases from V and 4 bases from J; bases unmatched to any gene: 7. This CDR3 contains 15 residues.

This chain joins TRBV10-2 and TRBJ1-1; D not resolved. Trimming stripped 6 bases from V and 1 base from J, with 18 bases between. This CDR3 is built from 16 residues. Germline CDR1 reads WSHSY; CDR2 reads SAAADI. CDR3 protein: CASRTATRGPNTEAFF. The DNA of the CDR3 is TGCGCCAGCAGAACAGCGACCCGGGGTCCGAACACTGAAGCTTTCTTT.

The V and J genes are TRBV10-1 and TRBJ1-2; 7 bases line up with TRBD1. V gave up 5 bases and J gave up 5 bases; unmatched junction bases: 5. Per the germline V gene, CDR1 is WNHNN and CDR2 is SYGVQD (reference sequence). This CDR3 contains 13 residues. CDR3: CASSSDRRYGYTF. The CDR3 DNA follows: TGCGCCAGCAGTTCGGACAGGCGATATGGCTACACCTTC.

V gene TRBV19 combines with J gene TRBJ1-5; the D gene is possibly TRBD1 (5 bases). The V end was cut by 5 bases, the J end by 5 bases, with 10 bases between. Germline values: CDR1 LNHDA, CDR2 SQIVND (reference sequence). The CDR3 sequence is 13 residues long. The DNA of the CDR3 is TGTGCCAGTAGTGGGGCAGGTTATCAGCCCCAGCATTTT. Translated: CASSGAGYQPQHF.

CDR3 region: CASSGRLAGGSHTDTQYF. The CDR3 nucleotides read TGTGCCAGCAGCGGACGACTAGCGGGAGGGTCTCACACAGATACGCAGTATTTT. This sequence joins TRBV9 and TRBJ2-3, with TRBD2 identical over 14 bases. This CDR3 has 18 amino acids. Germline values: CDR1 SGDLS, CDR2 YYNGEE. V lost 3 bases, J lost 2 bases, and 8 bases stayed unmatched.

The chain couples TRBV11-3 to TRBJ2-4; D is possibly TRBD2 (7 bases). Germline CDR1 reads SGHNT; CDR2 reads YENEEA. V lost 5 bases and J lost 5, with 16 bases in between. The CDR3 spans 15 residues. CDR3 loop: CASSPGGGRENIQYF. CDR3 nucleotide sequence: TGTGCCAGCAGCCCTGGGGGCGGGAGAGAAAACATTCAGTACTTC.

The genes are TRBV30 and TRBJ1-4; 7 positions agree with TRBD1. This CDR3 region has 12 residues. Germline V gene sequence: CDR1 GTSNPN, CDR2 SVGIG (reference sequence). V lost 4 bases, J lost 5 bases, and 1 base stayed unmatched. The CDR3 DNA reads TGTGCCTGGATACAGGGGAATGAAAAACTGTTTTTT. This codes for CAWIQGNEKLFF.

The V call is TRBV6-1, the J call TRBJ2-5; no clear D gene. Germline assignment: CDR1 MNHNS and CDR2 SASEGT. V lost 3 bases, J lost 2 bases, and 10 bases lay in between. The CDR3 totals 14 residues. In nucleotides, the CDR3 is TGTGCCAGCAGTGAGTATGCGTCTCAAGAGACCCAGTACTTC. As protein: CASSEYASQETQYF.

The chain is built from TRBV29-1 and TRBJ2-7, with TRBD2 as a possible D gene (5 bases). The V end lost 4 bases, the J end lost 2 bases, and 15 bases lay between the germline ends. The germline V gene encodes CDR1 SQVTM and CDR2 ANQGSEA. This CDR3 comprises 14 residues. CDR3 sequence: CSVVEESGAYEQYF. The CDR3 DNA follows: TGCAGCGTTGTGGAGGAATCCGGGGCCTACGAGCAGTACTTC.

This rearrangement joins TRBV13 to TRBJ2-1, with TRBD2 as a possible D gene (6 bases). The V gene's germline CDR1 is PRHDT and CDR2 FYEKMQ (reference sequence). The CDR3 has 16 amino acids. V shed 6 bases and J shed 7 bases, with 22 bases lying between them. The CDR3 is CASSSYAGTLSNEQFF. The CDR3 coding sequence is TGTGCCAGCAGTTCATATGCCGGGACTCTGTCGAATGAGCAGTTCTTC. Full variable domain (rest looked up from reference TRBV13 and TRBJ2-1): AAGVIQSPRHLIKEKRETATLKCYPIPRHDTVYWYQQGPGQDPQFLISFYEKMQSDKGSIPDRFSAQQFSDYHSELNMSSLELGDSALYFCASSSYAGTLSNEQFFGPGTRLTVL.

The rearrangement links TRBV11-1 to TRBJ1-3; D gene unclear. The CDR3 has 15 residues. V was trimmed by 4 bases and J by 0 bases, leaving 10 bases between them. Germline CDR1 is SGHAT and CDR2 is FQDESV (reference sequence). In nucleotides, the CDR3 is TGTGCCAGCAGCTGGGCGGGAGTCTCTGGAAACACCATATATTTT. Protein: CASSWAGVSGNTIYF.

In DNA, the CDR3 is TGTGCCAGCAGCTTCCAGGGTAAGACGGACGAAAAACTGTTTTTT. Translation: CASSFQGKTDEKLFF. J is TRBJ1-4 and V is TRBV11-2, with a weak D call TRBD1 (5 bases). The germline V and J ends were trimmed by 3 bases and 8 bases, with 16 bases remaining between them. Germline CDR1 SGHAT, CDR2 FQNNGV. The CDR3 length is 15 residues.

This clone occurred a few times. The chain uses TRBV7-2 and TRBJ2-1; 10 nucleotides align to TRBD2. The CDR3 loop spans 15 amino acids. Germline V CDR1 and CDR2: SGHTA, FQGNSA. After removal of 3 bases from V and 5 bases from J, the junction contained 4 bases not matched to a gene. For the CDR3, the DNA is TGTGCCAGCAGCTTGGGACTAGCGCCCAACAATGAGCAGTTCTTC. Protein sequence: CASSLGLAPNNEQFF.

V gene TRBV5-1 combines with J gene TRBJ1-6, with D perhaps TRBD1 (6 bases). V was pared by 0 bases and J by 7 bases, with 14 bases between. Germline CDR1 reads SGHRS; CDR2 reads YFSETQ. The CDR3 contains 16 residues. CDR3 nucleotides: TGCGCCAGCAGCTTGGGAGTGGCAGGGGAAAATTCACCCCTCCACTTT. As protein: CASSLGVAGENSPLHF.

The V gene is TRBV30, the J gene TRBJ2-7; 10 bases agree with TRBD2. The junction had 9 bases not matched to a gene; V was cut back by 1 base and J by 0 bases. Looked up from germline, CDR1 is GTSNPN and CDR2 is SVGIG (reference sequence). The CDR3 totals 17 residues. CDR3 sequence reads: CAWSGTSGRAYSYEQYF. The CDR3 DNA follows: TGTGCCTGGAGTGGTACAAGCGGGAGGGCCTACTCCTACGAGCAGTACTTC.

There are a few counts of this clone. This rearrangement joins TRBV10-3 to TRBJ2-3, with a tentative D call TRBD1 (5 bases). V shed 0 bases and J shed 9 bases, with 16 bases lying between them. This CDR3 is 15 amino acids long. CDR1 ENHRY and CDR2 SYGVKD come from the germline V gene. The CDR3 coding sequence is TGTGCCATCAGTGAGTCGGGCAGGGCCTTCACCACGCAGTATTTT. This gives the protein CAISESGRAFTTQYF.

J is TRBJ2-3 and V is TRBV11-2; D gene ambiguous. Germline V gene sequence: CDR1 SGHAT, CDR2 FQNNGV. The CDR3 sequence is 15 residues long. Trimming took off 5 bases at V and 0 bases at J, with 12 bases between the two ends. The chain's CDR3 is CASSASPISTDTQYF. CDR3 nucleotides: TGTGCCAGCAGCGCAAGCCCTATAAGCACAGATACGCAGTATTTT.

The chain combines TRBV7-2 with TRBJ1-2; 12 nucleotides match TRBD1. Losses at the gene ends were 1 base for V and 5 bases for J; bases not matched to a gene: 2. The CDR3 is 15 residues long. CDR1 and CDR2 from the germline V gene are SGHTA and FQGNSA. The CDR3 coding sequence is TGTGCCAGCAGCTTAGGGGACAGGGGGCAATATGGCTACACCTTC. Its translation: CASSLGDRGQYGYTF.

The gene calls are TRBV30 and TRBJ1-5; D is ambiguous. Deletions cut 0 bases from V and 3 bases from J, with 9 bases between. CDR3 length: 14 residues. Germline CDR1 and CDR2: GTSNPN and SVGIG (reference sequence). CDR3 nucleotides: TGTGCCTGGAGTGTACCACACAACAATCAGCCCCAGCATTTT. Its protein is CAWSVPHNNQPQHF.

As to this clone: Different DNA sequences within this sample yield the same CDR3. This chain connects TRBV30 to TRBJ2-7, with TRBD2 identical over 9 bases. The V gene end was trimmed by 4 bases and the J gene end by 7 bases; junction bases not matched to a gene: 2. The CDR3 sequence is 11 residues long. From germline, CDR1 is GTSNPN and CDR2 SVGIG (reference sequence). For the CDR3, the DNA is TGTGCCTGGACCAGCGGGGGGGAGCAGTACTTC. It yields the protein CAWTSGGEQYF.

The chain couples TRBV9 to TRBJ1-1; 8 bases agree with TRBD1. The CDR3 runs 14 residues. The V and J ends lost 3 bases and 1 base, in that order; junction bases with no gene match: 2. CDR1 is SGDLS, CDR2 YYNGEE, per germline. Written as DNA, the CDR3 is TGTGCCAGCAGCGGACAGGGGTGGAACACTGAAGCTTTCTTT. Its translation: CASSGQGWNTEAFF.

The CDR3 DNA follows: TGTGCCTGGAGTCCGGGGGGGCACACTGAAGCTTTCTTT. The encoded protein is CAWSPGGHTEAFF. The chain uses TRBV30 and TRBJ1-1, with D possibly matching TRBD1 (6 bases). The CDR3 has 13 residues. V shed 2 bases and J shed 3 bases, with 10 bases lying between them. Germline V gene sequence: CDR1 GTSNPN, CDR2 SVGIG (reference sequence). The whole variable domain, remainder taken from reference TRBV30 and TRBJ1-1, is SQTIHQWPATLVQPVGSPLSLECTVEGTSNPNLYWYRQAAGRGLQLLFYSVGIGQISSEVPQNLSASRPQDRQFILSSKKLLLSDSGFYLCAWSPGGHTEAFFGQGTRLTVV.

The chain links TRBV30 to TRBJ1-3; 9 bases match TRBD1. The V gene's germline CDR1 is GTSNPN and CDR2 SVGIG (reference sequence). The CDR3 consists of 13 residues. The ends lost 5 bases at V and 2 bases at J; junction bases unmatched: 1. The CDR3 nucleotides are TGTGCCTGGGGGGACAGGGCTGGAAACACCATATATTTT. Its translation is CAWGDRAGNTIYF.

The V gene is TRBV6-6, the J gene TRBJ2-7, with D tentatively TRBD2 (5 bases). Trimming removed 4 bases from V and 3 bases from J, with 13 bases in between. The CDR3 has 14 residues. The germline V gene has CDR1 MNHNY and CDR2 SVGAGI (reference sequence). CDR3: CASSSPGFGYEQYF. CDR3 nucleotide sequence: TGTGCCAGCAGTTCTCCGGGGTTCGGCTACGAGCAGTACTTC.